This T cell receptor (beta chain) stems from a study of CD8 T cells in ankylosing spondylitis. TCRdb ran MiXCR on the 5' RACE reads and lists one entry per CDR3 protein. The table has about 250,000 distinct CDR3 sequences, 20% to 30% seen once. The source material was blood, either unsorted or a sorted T cell fraction (not recorded which). This sequence originates from a male donor with ankylosing spondylitis or in good health (not recorded which).

The CDR3 DNA reads as TGTGCCATCAGTGTGGGCAGACCTAATAATTCACCCCTCCACTTT. As protein: CAISVGRPNNSPLHF. The rearrangement links TRBV10-3 to TRBJ1-6, with D unclear. The CDR3 has 15 residues. Germline V gene sequence: CDR1 ENHRY, CDR2 SYGVKD. The V gene lost 4 bases and the J gene lost 5 bases, with 12 bases spanning the gap.